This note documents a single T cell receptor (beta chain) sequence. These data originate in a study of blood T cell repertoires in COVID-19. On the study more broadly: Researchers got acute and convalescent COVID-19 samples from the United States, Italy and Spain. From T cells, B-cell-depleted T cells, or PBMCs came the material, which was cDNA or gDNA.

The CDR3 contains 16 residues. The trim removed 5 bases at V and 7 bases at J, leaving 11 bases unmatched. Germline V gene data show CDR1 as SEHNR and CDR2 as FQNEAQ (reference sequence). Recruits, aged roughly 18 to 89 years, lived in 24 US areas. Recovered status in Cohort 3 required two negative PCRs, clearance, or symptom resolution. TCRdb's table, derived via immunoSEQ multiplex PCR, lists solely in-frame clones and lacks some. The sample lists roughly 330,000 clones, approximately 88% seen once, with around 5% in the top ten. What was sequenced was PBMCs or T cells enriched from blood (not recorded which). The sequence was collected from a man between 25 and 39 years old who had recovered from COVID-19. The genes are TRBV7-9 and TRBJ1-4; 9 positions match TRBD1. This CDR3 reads CASSPLGTGSGEKLFF. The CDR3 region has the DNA TGTGCCAGCAGCCCCCTAGGGACAGGGTCGGGTGAAAAACTGTTTTTT.